The 14 T cell receptor beta chains presented below share a single source sample, sequenced in a study of shared clonotypes between healthy human individuals. Naivety among CD8 cells was defined by CD45RO negativity and positive CCR7 selection, thereby excluding terminally differentiated effector memory CD45RA+ cells. Generated by immunoSEQ multiplex PCR, the TCRdb table keeps only in-frame clones and is missing some. Of under 1 million clones listed, about 92% are singletons. Sequences were obtained from naive CD8+ T cells sorted from blood. These receptors were taken from a man aged 30 to 45 in good health.

The chain joins TRBV4-1 to TRBJ2-7; a weak D match, TRBD1 (7 bases). Germline V CDR1 and CDR2: MGHRA, YSYEKL. This CDR3 is 15 amino acids long. V lost 4 bases and J lost 2, with 15 bases in between. DNA of the CDR3: TGCGCCAGCAGCCTAGCAGGGGGGATGACCTACGAGCAGTACTTC. It specifies CASSLAGGMTYEQYF.

V and J are TRBV9 and TRBJ2-1; 7 bases agree with TRBD1. The V gene end was trimmed by 0 bases and the J gene end by 6 bases; junction bases not matched to a gene: 6. Germline assignment: CDR1 SGDLS and CDR2 YYNGEE. The CDR3 has 15 residues. The CDR3 region has the DNA TGTGCCAGCAGCGTAGAGAGGGGGCGCCCCAATGAGCAGTTCTTC. This codes for CASSVERGRPNEQFF.

The V gene is TRBV4-2, the J gene TRBJ2-1; 14 positions match TRBD2. The CDR3 is made up of 16 amino acids. V gave up 0 bases and J gave up 13 bases; unmatched junction bases: 8. Germline CDR1 and CDR2: LGHNA and YNFKEQ. Written as DNA, the CDR3 is TGTGCCAGCAGCCAAGAGCCGGGACTAGCGGGAGTTGAACAGTTCTTC. It translates to CASSQEPGLAGVEQFF.

The genes are TRBV7-8 and TRBJ2-1, with D possibly TRBD2 on 6 matching bases. The V and J ends lost 5 bases and 0 bases respectively, with 11 bases between them. The CDR3 has 15 residues. In germline, CDR1 is SGHVS, CDR2 FQNEAQ. Here the CDR3 DNA reads TGTGCCAGCAGCCGAGGACTACGCTCCTACAATGAGCAGTTCTTC. Residues: CASSRGLRSYNEQFF.

The chain joins TRBV19 to TRBJ2-1, with a weak D call TRBD1 (5 bases). This CDR3 contains 13 residues. CDR1 is LNHDA and CDR2 is SQIVND in the germline V gene (reference sequence). Trimming stripped 5 bases from V and 7 bases from J, with 12 bases between. In DNA, the CDR3 is TGTGCCAGTAGTTGGAAGGGGTGGAATGAGCAGTTCTTC. Its translation: CASSWKGWNEQFF.

This clone was detected once. The rearrangement uses TRBV4-3 and TRBJ2-1, with 12 nucleotides matching TRBD2. CDR1 LGHNA and CDR2 YSLEER come from the germline V gene. Trimming at V came to 0 bases and at J to 3 bases, leaving 9 bases not matched to a gene. The CDR3 sequence is 19 residues long. In nucleotides, the CDR3 is TGCGCCAGCAGCCAAGATCAGACTAGCGGGAGAGGTGTCTACAATGAGCAGTTCTTC. Translated, it gives CASSQDQTSGRGVYNEQFF.

The rearrangement uses TRBV5-1 and TRBJ2-3; 16 bases agree with TRBD2. Germline V gives CDR1 SGHRS, CDR2 YFSETQ. The CDR3 runs 19 residues. J was trimmed by 1 base and V by 3 bases; bases with no gene match: 8. The CDR3 protein is CASSWKGLAGGQGTDTQYF. As DNA, the CDR3 is TGCGCCAGCAGCTGGAAGGGACTAGCGGGAGGGCAGGGCACAGATACGCAGTATTTT. The full variable domain, with the rest looked up from reference TRBV5-1 and TRBJ2-3, is KAGVTQTPRYLIKTRGQQVTLSCSPISGHRSVSWYQQTPGQGLQFLFEYFSETQRNKGNFPGRFSGRQFSNSRSEMNVSTLELGDSALYLCASSWKGLAGGQGTDTQYFGPGTRLTVL.

V is TRBV7-2 and J is TRBJ2-3, with 7 bases fitting TRBD2. V gave up 6 bases and J gave up 1 base; unmatched junction bases: 13. CDR1 and CDR2 from the germline V gene are SGHTA and FQGNSA. This CDR3 region has 17 residues. The CDR3 loop reads CASSRELAGWGTDTQYF. The CDR3, as DNA: TGTGCCAGCAGTCGAGAGTTAGCGGGTTGGGGCACAGATACGCAGTATTTT.

The chain employs TRBV5-1 and TRBJ1-2; the D gene is possibly TRBD1 (5 bases). Germline CDR1 reads SGHRS; CDR2 reads YFSETQ. Between the trimmed V and J ends, which lost 0 bases and 4 bases, there was a span of 16 bases. This CDR3 is 16 amino acids long. This CDR3 is CASSLEIPTGIYGYTF. In DNA form, the CDR3 reads TGCGCCAGCAGCTTGGAGATTCCCACAGGAATCTATGGCTACACCTTC.

The J gene is TRBJ2-1, the V gene TRBV7-6; 12 bases fit TRBD2. Germline values: CDR1 SGHVS, CDR2 FNYEAQ. Trimming cost V 2 bases and J 3 bases; bases outside gene matches: 5. The CDR3 spans 17 residues. CDR3 region: CASSLKTSGSLYNEQFF. In nucleotides, the CDR3 is TGTGCCAGCAGCTTAAAGACTAGCGGGAGTCTCTACAATGAGCAGTTCTTC.

The J gene is TRBJ1-2, the V gene TRBV11-3, with no clear D. The CDR3 spans 17 residues. The V gene lost 4 bases and the J gene lost 4 bases, with 22 bases spanning the gap. In germline, CDR1 is SGHNT, CDR2 YENEEA. CDR3 sequence reads: CASSSALLWKELYGYTF. Written as DNA, the CDR3 is TGTGCCAGCAGCTCCGCCCTTTTATGGAAGGAGCTCTATGGCTACACCTTC.

The rearrangement uses TRBV25-1 and TRBJ1-4, with D maybe TRBD1 (6 bases). Trimming removed 5 bases from V and 5 bases from J, with 9 bases in between. Germline V gene lookup returns CDR1 MGHDK and CDR2 SYGVNS. The CDR3 runs 13 residues. The CDR3 sequence: CASSWTENEKLFF. CDR3 nucleotides: TGTGCCAGCAGTTGGACAGAGAATGAAAAACTGTTTTTT. Full variable domain (missing parts from reference TRBV25-1 and TRBJ1-4): EADIYQTPRYLVIGTGKKITLECSQTMGHDKMYWYQQDPGMELHLIHYSYGVNSTEKGDLSSESTVSRIRTEHFPLTLESARPSHTSQYLCASSWTENEKLFFGSGTQLSVL.

The rearrangement joins TRBV19 to TRBJ2-7; the D is unclear. There are 14 residues in the CDR3. Trimming left V 4 bases short and J 0 bases short, with 10 bases between. The germline V gene has CDR1 LNHDA and CDR2 SQIVND (reference sequence). The CDR3 DNA is TGTGCCAGTAGTACCTCTATGAGCTCCTACGAGCAGTACTTC. Translated: CASSTSMSSYEQYF. Drawing the rest from reference TRBV19 and TRBJ2-7, the complete variable domain is DGGITQSPKYLFRKEGQNVTLSCEQNLNHDAMYWYRQDPGQGLRLIYYSQIVNDFQKGDIAEGYSVSREKKESFPLTVTSAQKNPTAFYLCASSTSMSSYEQYFGPGTRLTVT.

This chain uses TRBV5-1 with TRBJ2-7; the D gene is possibly TRBD2 (6 bases). Between the trimmed V and J ends, which lost 1 base and 0 bases, there was a span of 14 bases. Germline V CDR1 and CDR2: SGHRS, YFSETQ. The CDR3 is 16 residues long. The DNA for the CDR3 is TGCGCCAGCAGCTTGCCGGGAGCGGACCACTCCTACGAGCAGTACTTC. Translated: CASSLPGADHSYEQYF. Together with reference TRBV5-1 and TRBJ2-7, the CDR3 gives the full variable domain: KAGVTQTPRYLIKTRGQQVTLSCSPISGHRSVSWYQQTPGQGLQFLFEYFSETQRNKGNFPGRFSGRQFSNSRSEMNVSTLELGDSALYLCASSLPGADHSYEQYFGPGTRLTVT.